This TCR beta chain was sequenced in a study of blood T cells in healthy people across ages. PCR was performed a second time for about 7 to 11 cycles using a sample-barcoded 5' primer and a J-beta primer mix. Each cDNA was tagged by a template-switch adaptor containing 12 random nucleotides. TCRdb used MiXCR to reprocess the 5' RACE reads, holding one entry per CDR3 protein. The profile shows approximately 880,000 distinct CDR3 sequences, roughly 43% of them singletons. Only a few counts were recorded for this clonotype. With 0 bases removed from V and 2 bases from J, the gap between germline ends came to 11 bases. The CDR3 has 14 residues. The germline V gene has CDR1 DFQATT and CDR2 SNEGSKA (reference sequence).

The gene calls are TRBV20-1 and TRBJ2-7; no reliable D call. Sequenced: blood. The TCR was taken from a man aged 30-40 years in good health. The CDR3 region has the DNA TGCAGTGCTAGAGATAGGGCCTTCGCCTACGAGCAGTACTTC. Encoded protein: CSARDRAFAYEQYF.